This T cell receptor beta chain was identified in a study of long-term antiretroviral therapy in people with HIV. Study background: When the earliest samples were collected, ART was typically delayed until CD4 counts fell.

Between the trimmed V and J ends, which lost 4 bases and 6 bases, there was a span of 16 bases. CDR3 length equals 15 residues. The germline V gene has CDR1 SNHLY and CDR2 FYNNEI. With survey level as its setting, the immunoSEQ assay was v3.0. Sequencing was performed with immunoSEQ multiplex PCR; in TCRdb, only in-frame clones are kept and a portion is missing. The sample yields about 25,000 clones, 76% seen once. The TCR sequence derives from a woman in her 40s with HIV. V usage is TRBV2 and J usage is TRBJ1-5, with D possibly being TRBD1 (6 bases). Source: unsorted PBMCs, taken 1.1 years before starting antiretroviral therapy. The CDR3 region is CASSAETGEGQPQHF. The DNA for the CDR3 is TGTGCCAGCAGTGCGGAGACAGGTGAGGGTCAGCCCCAGCATTTT. The whole variable domain, filled in from reference TRBV2 and TRBJ1-5, reads EPEVTQTPSHQVTQMGQEVILRCVPISNHLYFYWYRQILGQKVEFLVSFYNNEISEKSEIFDDQFSVERPDGSNFTLKIRSTKLEDSAMYFCASSAETGEGQPQHFGDGTRLSIL.